The entry below gives a single T cell receptor beta chain sequence along with its context. The record originates from a study of control samples from healthy donors and cancer patients. Germline V gene data show CDR1 as GTSNPN and CDR2 as SVGIG (reference sequence). The CDR3 spans 13 residues. Trimming stripped 1 base from V and 3 bases from J, with 7 bases between. Repertoires were generated with immunoSEQ multiplex PCR, while TCRdb's copy carries only in-frame clones and drops some. The table includes about 190,000 clones, over 80% detected once. Material: blood. The rearrangement uses TRBV30 and TRBJ2-1; D may be TRBD2 (5 bases). This receptor was taken from a man aged 25 to 40 in good health. The CDR3 coding sequence is TGTGCCTGGAGTGCAACTAGCTACAATGAGCAGTTCTTC. This translates into CAWSATSYNEQFF.